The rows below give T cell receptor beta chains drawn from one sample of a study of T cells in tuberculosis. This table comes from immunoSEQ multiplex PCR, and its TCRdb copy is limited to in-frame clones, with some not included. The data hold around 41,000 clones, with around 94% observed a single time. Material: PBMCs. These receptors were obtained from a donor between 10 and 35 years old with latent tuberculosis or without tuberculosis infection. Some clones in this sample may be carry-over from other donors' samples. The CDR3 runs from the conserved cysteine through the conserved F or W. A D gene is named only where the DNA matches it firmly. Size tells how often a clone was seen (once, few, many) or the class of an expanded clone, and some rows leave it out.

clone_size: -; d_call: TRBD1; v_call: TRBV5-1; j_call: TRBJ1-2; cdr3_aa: CASTHSRGRGYTF; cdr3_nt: TGCGCCAGCACTCATTCTAGGGGGCGAGGCTACACCTTC
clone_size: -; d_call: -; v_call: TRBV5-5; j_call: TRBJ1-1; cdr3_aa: CASSDRYTEAFF; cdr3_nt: TGTGCCAGCAGCGACAGATACACTGAAGCTTTCTTT
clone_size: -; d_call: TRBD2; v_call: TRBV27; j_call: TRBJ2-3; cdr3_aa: CASSRRTSRTDTQYF; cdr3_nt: TGTGCCAGCAGCAGACGGACTAGCAGGACAGATACGCAGTATTTT
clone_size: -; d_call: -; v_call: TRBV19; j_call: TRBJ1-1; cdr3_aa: CASSNLEGTEAFF; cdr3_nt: TGTGCCAGTAGTAACCTAGAAGGCACTGAAGCTTTCTTT
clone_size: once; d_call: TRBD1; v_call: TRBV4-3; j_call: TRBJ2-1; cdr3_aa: CASSQAGGSYNEQFF; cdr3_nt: TGCGCCAGCAGCCAAGCAGGGGGCTCCTACAATGAGCAGTTCTTC
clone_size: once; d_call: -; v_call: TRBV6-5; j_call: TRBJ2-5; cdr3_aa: CASSYTPDRVQETQYF; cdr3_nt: TGTGCCAGCAGTTACACCCCGGACAGAGTCCAAGAGACCCAGTACTTC
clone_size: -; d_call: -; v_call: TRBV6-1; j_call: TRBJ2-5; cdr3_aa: CASSFVRTSQYF; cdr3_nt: TGTGCCAGCAGCTTCGTCCGGACATCCCAGTACTTC
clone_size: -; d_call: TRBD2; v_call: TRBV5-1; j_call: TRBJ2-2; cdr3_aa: CASTLTSANTGELFF; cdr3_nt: TGCGCCAGCACCCTCACTAGCGCGAACACCGGGGAGCTGTTTTTT
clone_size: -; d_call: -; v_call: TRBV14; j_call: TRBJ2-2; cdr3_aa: CASSSGSNTGELFF; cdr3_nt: TGTGCCAGCAGCTCCGGGTCGAACACCGGGGAGCTGTTTTTT
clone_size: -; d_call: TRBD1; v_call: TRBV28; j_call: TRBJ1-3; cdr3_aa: CASSPVGQDNTIYF; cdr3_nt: TGTGCCAGCAGTCCCGTAGGACAGGACAACACCATATATTTT